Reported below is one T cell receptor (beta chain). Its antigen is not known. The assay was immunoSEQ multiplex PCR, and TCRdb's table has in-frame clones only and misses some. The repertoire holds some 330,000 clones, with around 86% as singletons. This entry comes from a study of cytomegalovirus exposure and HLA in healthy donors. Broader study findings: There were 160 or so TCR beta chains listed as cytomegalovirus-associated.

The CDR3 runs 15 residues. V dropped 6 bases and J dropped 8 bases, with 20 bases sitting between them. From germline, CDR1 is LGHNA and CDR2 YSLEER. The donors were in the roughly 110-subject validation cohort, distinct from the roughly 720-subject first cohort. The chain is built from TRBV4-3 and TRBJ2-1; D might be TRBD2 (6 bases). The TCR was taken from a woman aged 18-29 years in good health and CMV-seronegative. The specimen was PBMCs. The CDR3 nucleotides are TGCGCCAGCAGGCGCCAGGCTACGGAGGGTGATGAGCAGTTCTTC. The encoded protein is CASRRQATEGDEQFF.